Below, 30 T cell receptor beta chains from the same sample are listed, as sequenced in a study of siplizumab effects on memory and regulatory T cells (dated by TCRdb to between 2018 and 2020). Libraries came from the immunoSEQ multiplex PCR assay. Sourced from immuneACCESS, this table was stored by TCRdb with only in-frame sequences that have V and J called. A share of the clones is absent; for the studies checked, an unresolved V gene accounts for under half, and the remainder has no known explanation. The sample table contains approximately 100,000 clones; only one count was recorded for approximately 91% of them. The biggest ten clones account for roughly 2.8% of the sample. The sequenced sample consisted of CD4+ T cells sorted from blood. These receptor sequences come from a human donor in good health. Some clones in this sample may be carry-over from other donors' samples.

This rearrangement joins TRBV4-1 to TRBJ1-2; D call uncertain. Deletions cut 2 bases from V and 1 base from J, with 8 bases between. CDR1 MGHRA and CDR2 YSYEKL come from the germline V gene. This CDR3 has 14 residues. CDR3 protein: CASSQPVRNYGYTF. Here the CDR3 DNA reads TGCGCCAGCAGCCAACCAGTCCGTAACTATGGCTACACCTTC.

The J gene is TRBJ1-4, the V gene TRBV27, with D possibly TRBD1 on 5 matching bases. Between the trimmed V and J ends, which lost 5 bases and 0 bases, there was a span of 7 bases. Germline CDR1 and CDR2: MNHEY and SMNVEV (reference sequence). The CDR3 length is 14 residues. The CDR3 loop is CASSRQSTNEKLFF. The CDR3 coding sequence is TGTGCCAGCAGTAGACAGTCAACTAATGAAAAACTGTTTTTT.

The V call is TRBV10-3, the J call TRBJ2-6, with D possibly TRBD1 on 5 matching bases. CDR3 length: 17 residues. Germline V gene data show CDR1 as ENHRY and CDR2 as SYGVKD. V gave up 0 bases and J gave up 2 bases, with 11 bases separating them. CDR3 sequence reads: CAISESSPRAGANVLTF. In DNA, the CDR3 is TGTGCCATCAGTGAGTCAAGTCCCAGGGCTGGGGCCAACGTCCTGACTTTC.

This clone has just one count. The genes are TRBV19 and TRBJ1-5, with unresolved D. Trimming took 8 bases from V and 5 from J, leaving 16 bases between them. The CDR3 contains 14 residues. CDR1 is LNHDA and CDR2 is SQIVND in the germline V gene (reference sequence). This CDR3 reads CASQPGISYQPQHF. CDR3 DNA: TGTGCCAGTCAACCCGGGATTTCGTATCAGCCCCAGCATTTT.

In regard to this clone: An end of the junction does not agree with germline; a read error may underlie this. This chain uses TRBV7-7 with TRBJ2-2; D gene ambiguous. Per germline, CDR1 SSHAT and CDR2 FNYEAQ (reference sequence). The length of the CDR3 is 14 residues. CDR3 residues: CASSLVTNTGELFF. The DNA of the CDR3 is TGTGCTAGCAGCTTAGTAACGAACACCGGGGAGCTGTTTTTT.

The chain uses TRBV5-1 and TRBJ2-1; 8 nucleotides match TRBD1. The ends lost 2 bases at V and 4 bases at J; junction bases unmatched: 5. CDR1 and CDR2 (germline): SGHRS, YFSETQ. This CDR3 region has 15 residues. The CDR3 sequence is CASSFIGTGYNEQFF. DNA of the CDR3: TGCGCCAGCAGCTTCATCGGGACAGGTTACAATGAGCAGTTCTTC.

The chain links TRBV9 to TRBJ2-3; 8 nucleotides align to TRBD2. V shed 0 bases, J shed 0 bases, and the junction held 3 bases outside the gene matches. Germline V gives CDR1 SGDLS, CDR2 YYNGEE. The CDR3 extends over 16 amino acids. In nucleotides, the CDR3 is TGTGCCAGCAGCGTAGGACTAGCGTCTAGCACAGATACGCAGTATTTT. Its translation: CASSVGLASSTDTQYF.

The chain has TRBV28 and TRBJ2-7, with D perhaps TRBD1 (5 bases). V lost 10 bases and J 1 base, leaving 11 bases between the germline ends. The CDR3 contains 12 residues. Germline CDR1 MDHEN, CDR2 SYDVKM. The CDR3 DNA sequence: TGTGCCACCGTGACAGCTTCCTACGAGCAGTACTTC. It encodes CATVTASYEQYF.

The chain is built from TRBV5-5 and TRBJ1-5, with a weak D call TRBD1 (5 bases). V dropped 2 bases and J dropped 0 bases, with 9 bases sitting between them. Germline V gives CDR1 SGHKS, CDR2 YYEKEE (reference sequence). This CDR3 region has 15 residues. The CDR3 here is CASSFQGYSNQPQHF. As DNA, the CDR3 is TGTGCCAGCAGCTTCCAGGGATATAGCAATCAGCCCCAGCATTTT.

The chain couples TRBV6-5 to TRBJ2-1; possibly TRBD2 for D (6 bases). Germline V gene data show CDR1 as MNHEY and CDR2 as SVGAGI. The CDR3 totals 14 residues. Trimming shortened V by 3 bases and J by 3 bases, and 9 bases separated the two germline ends. The CDR3 region is CASSYRRGYNEQFF. In DNA, the CDR3 is TGTGCCAGCAGTTATCGGAGGGGCTACAATGAGCAGTTCTTC.

The chain couples TRBV18 to TRBJ2-5; tentatively, D is TRBD1 or TRBD2 (6 bases each). CDR1 is KGHSH, CDR2 LQKENI, per germline. The V end lost 3 bases, the J end lost 1 base, and 12 bases lay between the germline ends. CDR3 length equals 15 residues. CDR3 DNA: TGTGCCAGCTCACCGGTACAGGGACTCCAAGAGACCCAGTACTTC. Protein product: CASSPVQGLQETQYF.

This chain joins TRBV7-3 and TRBJ1-3; possible D gene TRBD1, 5 bases. This CDR3 comprises 14 residues. Germline CDR1 is SGHTA and CDR2 is FQGTGA. Trimming shortened V by 2 bases and J by 1 base, and 6 bases separated the two germline ends. The CDR3 protein is CASSLGTSGNTIYF. The CDR3 nucleotides read TGTGCCAGCAGCTTAGGGACTTCTGGAAACACCATATATTTT.

The chain recombines TRBV2 with TRBJ1-1; 8 bases are shared with TRBD1. With 6 bases clipped from V and 0 bases from J, the junction kept 9 bases outside the gene matches. Germline CDR1 SNHLY, CDR2 FYNNEI. The CDR3 extends over 16 amino acids. The CDR3 DNA reads as TGTGCCAGCAGGAAATCGACAGGGGCGGTGAACACTGAAGCTTTCTTT. Protein sequence: CASRKSTGAVNTEAFF.

The chain has TRBV5-1 and TRBJ2-7, with D unresolved. The CDR3 has 17 residues. Germline values: CDR1 SGHRS, CDR2 YFSETQ. V was pared by 0 bases and J by 0 bases, with 16 bases between. The DNA of the CDR3 is TGCGCCAGCAGCTTGGCCAGTAATTCGGCTGGCTCCTACGAGCAGTACTTC. Translation: CASSLASNSAGSYEQYF.

The CDR3 reads CATSSGRRSLNTGELFF. The CDR3 DNA follows: TGTGCCACCAGCAGTGGTAGGCGGAGCCTCAACACCGGGGAGCTGTTTTTT. V and J are TRBV15 and TRBJ2-2; the D is unclear. Germline lookup yields CDR1 LNHNV and CDR2 YYDKDF (reference sequence). Trimming took off 3 bases at V and 2 bases at J, with 16 bases between the two ends. The CDR3 runs to 17 residues.

V and J are TRBV19 and TRBJ2-3; 8 bases align to TRBD1. This CDR3 contains 23 residues. The germline V gene encodes CDR1 LNHDA and CDR2 SQIVND (reference sequence). With 5 bases clipped from V and 2 bases from J, the junction kept 30 bases outside the gene matches. The DNA for the CDR3 is TGTGCCAGTAGTGCCACTAATTTTGGACAGGGAGCAGCCTCTCTCTATCTCACAGATACGCAGTATTTT. It translates to CASSATNFGQGAASLYLTDTQYF.

The sample holds one count of this clone. The chain carries TRBV15 and TRBJ2-7; D not resolved. The V gene lost 0 bases and the J gene lost 4 bases, with 10 bases spanning the gap. In germline, CDR1 is LNHNV, CDR2 YYDKDF (reference sequence). This CDR3 is built from 14 residues. The CDR3 DNA reads TGTGCCACCAGCAGAGAGGCAACAGCTTACGAGCAGTACTTC. This translates into CATSREATAYEQYF.

V gene TRBV7-2 combines with J gene TRBJ1-1; D not certain. CDR1 is SGHTA, CDR2 FQGNSA, per germline. V was clipped by 0 bases and J by 4 bases, with 9 bases between them. The CDR3 extends over 14 amino acids. The CDR3 spells CASSLAGFGTEAFF. The CDR3 coding sequence is TGTGCCAGCAGCTTAGCTGGGTTTGGCACTGAAGCTTTCTTT.

This clone was found once. This sequence joins TRBV19 and TRBJ2-7; 8 bases match TRBD1. V dropped 5 bases and J dropped 2; count of bases not matched to a gene: 11. Per the germline V gene, CDR1 is LNHDA and CDR2 is SQIVND (reference sequence). This CDR3 region has 16 residues. This CDR3 reads CASSLRSGQAPYEQYF. As DNA, the CDR3 is TGTGCCAGTAGTCTCAGATCGGGACAGGCGCCCTACGAGCAGTACTTC.

This chain joins TRBV5-4 and TRBJ2-2; 14 bases match TRBD2. V was pared by 5 bases and J by 7 bases, with 13 bases of the junction left unmatched. The length of the CDR3 is 18 residues. Germline V gene lookup returns CDR1 SGHNT and CDR2 YYREEE (reference sequence). The CDR3 sequence is CASRSGTSGRTRNGELFF. CDR3 in DNA: TGTGCCAGCAGGTCCGGGACTAGCGGGAGAACAAGAAACGGGGAGCTGTTTTTT. The full variable domain, its missing parts supplied by reference TRBV5-4 and TRBJ2-2, is ETGVTQSPTHLIKTRGQQVTLRCSSQSGHNTVSWYQQALGQGPQFIFQYYREEENGRGNFPPRFSGLQFPNYSSELNVNALELDDSALYLCASRSGTSGRTRNGELFFGEGSRLTVL.

The J gene is TRBJ1-6, the V gene TRBV6-5; 8 nucleotides match TRBD1. CDR1 is MNHEY and CDR2 is SVGAGI in the germline V gene. J gave up 10 bases and V 10 bases, and 9 bases lay outside the gene matches. There are 13 residues in the CDR3. The CDR3 DNA reads as TGTGCCACCCAGGGGGCCTTAAGGTCACCCCTCCACTTT. This encodes CATQGALRSPLHF.

The chain links TRBV6-5 to TRBJ2-1; possible D gene TRBD2, 6 bases. CDR3 size: 14 residues. Germline V gene data show CDR1 as MNHEY and CDR2 as SVGAGI. Trimming took off 4 bases at V and 12 bases at J, with 19 bases between the two ends. The CDR3 coding sequence is TGTGCCAGCAGTTCGACAGCCCCCGGGACTGTGCAGTTCTTC. This sequence encodes CASSSTAPGTVQFF.

This clone was seen only once. The rearrangement uses TRBV6-6 and TRBJ1-2; D might be TRBD1 (5 bases). The germline CDR1 and CDR2 sequences are MNHNY and SVGAGI (reference sequence). Trimming took off 6 bases at V and 4 bases at J, with 12 bases between the two ends. The CDR3 extends over 13 amino acids. CDR3 nucleotide sequence: TGTGCCAGCAGACCTGACAGTCTCTATGGCTACACCTTC. It is translated as CASRPDSLYGYTF.

This clone has only a few counts. This sequence joins TRBV5-1 and TRBJ2-2; TRBD2 agrees at 9 bases. With 0 bases clipped from V and 5 bases from J, the junction kept 5 bases outside the gene matches. CDR1 SGHRS and CDR2 YFSETQ come from the germline V gene. This CDR3 is built from 16 residues. CDR3 region: CASSLEGGRATGELFF. The CDR3 DNA sequence: TGCGCCAGCAGCTTGGAAGGCGGGAGGGCGACCGGGGAGCTGTTTTTT. Together with reference TRBV5-1 and TRBJ2-2, the CDR3 gives the full variable domain: KAGVTQTPRYLIKTRGQQVTLSCSPISGHRSVSWYQQTPGQGLQFLFEYFSETQRNKGNFPGRFSGRQFSNSRSEMNVSTLELGDSALYLCASSLEGGRATGELFFGEGSRLTVL.

This rearrangement joins TRBV9 to TRBJ2-1; 11 bases map to TRBD2. Germline CDR1 is SGDLS and CDR2 is YYNGEE. The CDR3 has 16 amino acids. V trimming: 3 bases; J trimming: 5 bases; junction bases outside the gene matches: 7. The CDR3 DNA reads as TGTGCCAGCAGCGCGGGACTAGCGGACATAGACAATGAGCAGTTCTTC. It yields the protein CASSAGLADIDNEQFF.

This chain uses TRBV7-2 with TRBJ2-7; 12 bases are shared with TRBD2. J was trimmed by 3 bases and V by 0 bases; bases with no gene match: 3. CDR1 and CDR2 from the germline V gene are SGHTA and FQGNSA. This CDR3 spans 16 amino acids. The CDR3: CASSLAWTSGVYEQYF. The CDR3 DNA is TGTGCCAGCAGCTTAGCCTGGACTAGCGGGGTCTACGAGCAGTACTTC.

The chain uses TRBV7-2 and TRBJ1-2; D unresolved. Germline assignment: CDR1 SGHTA and CDR2 FQGNSA. CDR3 length equals 12 residues. Trimming stripped 5 bases from V and 6 bases from J, with 10 bases between. The CDR3 DNA is TGTGCCAGCAGCCCATTTTTGGATGGCTACACCTTC. Protein: CASSPFLDGYTF.

The chain uses TRBV28 and TRBJ1-5; no clear D. Trimming pared 5 bases from V and 1 base from J, leaving 12 bases between. Germline CDR1 and CDR2: MDHEN and SYDVKM. This CDR3 contains 15 residues. The CDR3 DNA reads TGTGCCAGCAGTCAGCAAGGGAGGAGCAATCAGCCCCAGCATTTT. This gives the protein CASSQQGRSNQPQHF.

The chain has TRBV11-3 and TRBJ2-7; 7 bases align to TRBD1. The germline V gene has CDR1 SGHNT and CDR2 YENEEA. CDR3 length: 15 amino acids. The V and J ends lost 2 bases and 4 bases, in that order; junction bases with no gene match: 8. The CDR3 DNA sequence: TGTGCCAGCAGCTTATACAGGGGACCGGGATACGAGCAGTACTTC. Translating gives CASSLYRGPGYEQYF.

This chain joins TRBV6-1 and TRBJ1-1; a possible D gene is TRBD1 (5 bases). There are 14 residues in the CDR3. V lost 4 bases, J lost 2 bases, and 11 bases lay in between. The germline CDR1 and CDR2 sequences are MNHNS and SASEGT. CDR3 protein: CASSVVRGNTEAFF. DNA for the CDR3: TGTGCCAGCAGTGTGGTGAGGGGAAACACTGAAGCTTTCTTT.